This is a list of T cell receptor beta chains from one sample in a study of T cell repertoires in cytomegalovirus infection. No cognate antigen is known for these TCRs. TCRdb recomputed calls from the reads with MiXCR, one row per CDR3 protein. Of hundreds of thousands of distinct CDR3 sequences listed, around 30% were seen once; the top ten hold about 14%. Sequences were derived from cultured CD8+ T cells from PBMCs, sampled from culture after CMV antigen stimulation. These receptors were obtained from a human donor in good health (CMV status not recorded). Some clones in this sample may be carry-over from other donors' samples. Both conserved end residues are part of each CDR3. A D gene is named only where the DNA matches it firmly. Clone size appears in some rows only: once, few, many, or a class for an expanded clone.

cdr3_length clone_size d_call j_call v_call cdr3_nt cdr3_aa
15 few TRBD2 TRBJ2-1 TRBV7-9 TGTGCCAGCAGCACACTAGCGGGGCCTTACAATGAGCAGTTCTTC CASSTLAGPYNEQFF
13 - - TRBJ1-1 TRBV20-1 TGCAGTGCTAGGTTCGGGAGGAACACTGAAGCTTTCTTT CSARFGRNTEAFF
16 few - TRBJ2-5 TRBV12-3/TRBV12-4 TGTGCCAGCAGTTTTTCTGGGGGCGATATTGGAGAGACCCAGTACTTC CASSFSGGDIGETQYF
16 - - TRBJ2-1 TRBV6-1 TGTGCCAGCAGTGAAGATCTGGGGGGCGTGGGGAATGAGCAGTTCTTC CASSEDLGGVGNEQFF
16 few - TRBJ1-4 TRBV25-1 TGTGCCAGCAGTGAAGAGGAGTCTACAACTAATGAAAAACTGTTTTTT CASSEEESTTNEKLFF
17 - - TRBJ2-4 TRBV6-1 TGTGCCAGCAGTGAAGCCAGCGGAAACCTAGCCAAAAACATTCAGTACTTC CASSEASGNLAKNIQYF
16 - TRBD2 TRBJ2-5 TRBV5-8 TGTGCCAGCAGCTTGGCCCCGGGAGGACCCAAAGGGACCCAGTACTTC CASSLAPGGPKGTQYF
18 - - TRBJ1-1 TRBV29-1 TGCAGCGTTGAAGATTTCCGGGCCTCGCAAAGTGGGAACACTGAAGCTTTCTTT CSVEDFRASQSGNTEAFF
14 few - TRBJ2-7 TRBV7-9 TGTGCCAGCGGGGGCGGGCAGAGCTCCTACGAGCAGTACTTC CASGGGQSSYEQYF
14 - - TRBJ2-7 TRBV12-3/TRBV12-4 TGTGCCAGCAGTTCACCCCTCGGGCGTTACGAGCAGTACTTC CASSSPLGRYEQYF
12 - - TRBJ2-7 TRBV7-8 TGTGCCAGCAGCTTGTCTCTTGACGAGCAGTACTTC CASSLSLDEQYF
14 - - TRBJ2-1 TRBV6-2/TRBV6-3 TGTGCCAGCACCCTGACTGATACCTACAATGAGCAGTTCTTC CASTLTDTYNEQFF
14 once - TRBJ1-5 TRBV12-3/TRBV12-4 TGTGCCAGCAGACAAGAACAACCAAATCAGCCCCAGCATTTT CASRQEQPNQPQHF
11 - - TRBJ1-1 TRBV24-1 TGTGCCACCAGTGATTCCACTGAAGCTTTCTTT CATSDSTEAFF
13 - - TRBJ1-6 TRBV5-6 TGTGCCAGCAGCTTGGTGCCACATTCACCCCTCCACTTT CASSLVPHSPLHF
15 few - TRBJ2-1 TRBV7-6 TGTGCTAGCAGCTCGACAGTTAGCCCTTACAATGAGCAGTTCTTC CASSSTVSPYNEQFF
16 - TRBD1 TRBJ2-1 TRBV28 TGTGCCAGCAGTTTCAAAGGACAGGGCTCCTACAATGAGCAGTTCTTC CASSFKGQGSYNEQFF
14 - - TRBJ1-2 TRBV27 TGTGCCAGCAGTTTGTCGGAGTCTACTGATGGCTACACCTTC CASSLSESTDGYTF
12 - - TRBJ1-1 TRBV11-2 TGTGCCAGCAGCCACTGGGAGCTGGAAGCTTTCTTT CASSHWELEAFF
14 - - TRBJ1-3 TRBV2 TGTGCCAGCAGTTATCCCGACTCTGGAAACACCATATATTTT CASSYPDSGNTIYF
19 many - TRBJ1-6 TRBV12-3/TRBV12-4 TGTGCCAGCAGTCCGAGCCGAGGTTTCTTGGAGACCTATAATTCACCCCTCCACTTT CASSPSRGFLETYNSPLHF
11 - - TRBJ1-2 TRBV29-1 TGCAGCGCCCTCATCACCGGGGCCGACACCTTC CSALITGADTF
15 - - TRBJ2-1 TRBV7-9 TGTGCCAGCAGCCACCGGGACTCAATCTACAATGAGCAGTTCTTC CASSHRDSIYNEQFF
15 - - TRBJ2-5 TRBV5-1 TGCGCCAGCAGCTTGGGCCGACAAGTCGGAGAGACCCAGTACTTC CASSLGRQVGETQYF
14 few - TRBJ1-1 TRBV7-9 TGTGCCAGCAGCTTCTCCGGGGACCGCACCGAAGCTTTCTTT CASSFSGDRTEAFF
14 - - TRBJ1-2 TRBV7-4 TGTGCCAGCAGCCCGGAAAATCGGGGCTATGGCTACACCTTC CASSPENRGYGYTF
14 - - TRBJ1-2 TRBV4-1 TGCGCCAGCAGCCAAGATATGGGGCAGGATGGCTACACCTTC CASSQDMGQDGYTF
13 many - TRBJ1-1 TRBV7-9 TGTGCCAGCAGCCCGAGCTCCAACACTGAAGCTTTCTTT CASSPSSNTEAFF
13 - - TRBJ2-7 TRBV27 TGTGCCAGCAGATCGACAAGCCCCTACGAGCAGTACTTC CASRSTSPYEQYF
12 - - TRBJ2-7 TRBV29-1 TGCAGCGTTGAAGGGGGTATCGGAAGCCAGTACTTC CSVEGGIGSQYF
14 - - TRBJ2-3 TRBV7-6 TGTGCCAGCAGCCCCTTAAGGGCGACAGATACGCAGTTTTTT CASSPLRATDTQFF
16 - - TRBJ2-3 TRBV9 TGTGCCAGCAGCGTAGAGTCAGGGAAGTTCCCAGATACGCAGTATTTT CASSVESGKFPDTQYF
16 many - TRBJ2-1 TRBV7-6 TGTGCCAGCAGCTTAGAACCGGTGAGCTCCTACAATGAGCAGTTCTTC CASSLEPVSSYNEQFF
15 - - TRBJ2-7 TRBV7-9 TGTGCCAGCAGTCCACCCGGGACGGTATTTTACGAGCAGTACTTC CASSPPGTVFYEQYF
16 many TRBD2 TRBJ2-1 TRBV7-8 TGTGCCAGCAGCTCCCAAGGACTAGCGGGGGCCCTCGAGCAGTTCTTC CASSSQGLAGALEQFF
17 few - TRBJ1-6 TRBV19 TGTGCCAGTAGTACTCTGACACAGAGCTCCTATAATTCACCCCTCCACTTT CASSTLTQSSYNSPLHF
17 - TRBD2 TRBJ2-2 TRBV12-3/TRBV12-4 TGTGCCAGCAGGGCTAGCGGGGGGTCCCGGGGCACCGGGGAGCTGTTTTTT CASRASGGSRGTGELFF
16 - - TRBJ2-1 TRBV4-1 TGCGCCAGCAGCCAGGGACCGGGACTCCCTGGGAATGAGCAGTTCTTC CASSQGPGLPGNEQFF
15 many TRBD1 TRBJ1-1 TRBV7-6 TGTGCCAGCAGCTCAGACAGGGGGTTAGTAACTGAAGCTTTCTTT CASSSDRGLVTEAFF
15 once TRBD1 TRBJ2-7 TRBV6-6 TGTGCCAGCAGTTACTTAGGACAGGGGTCCTACGAGCAGTACTTC CASSYLGQGSYEQYF
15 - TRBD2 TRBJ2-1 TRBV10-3 TGTGCCATCAGTGAGTCTAGCGGGGGGGACAATGAGCAGTTCTTC CAISESSGGDNEQFF
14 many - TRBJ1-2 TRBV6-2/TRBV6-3 TGTGCCACCCTATCGGCAGGAATAAACTATGGCTACACCTTC CATLSAGINYGYTF
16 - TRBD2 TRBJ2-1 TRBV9 TGTGCCAGCAGCGCTAGCGGGGGGGCCTATTACAATGAGCAGTTCTTC CASSASGGAYYNEQFF
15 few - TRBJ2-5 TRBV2 TGTGCCAGCACCCCTGCCAGTGAGCTCCAAGAGACCCAGTACTTC CASTPASELQETQYF
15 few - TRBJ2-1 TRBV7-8 TGTGCCAGCAGCTTAGAATGGTTGTCCTACAATGAGCAGTTCTTC CASSLEWLSYNEQFF
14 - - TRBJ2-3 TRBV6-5 TGTGCCAGCAGTTACGAAGGACGCACAGATACGCAGTATTTT CASSYEGRTDTQYF
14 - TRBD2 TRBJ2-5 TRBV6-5 TGTGCCAGCAGTTACCCGGGACTAGACGAGACCCAGTACTTC CASSYPGLDETQYF
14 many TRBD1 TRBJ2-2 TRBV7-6 TGTGCCAGCAGCCGCTCGACAGGGTTCGGGGAGCTGTTTTTT CASSRSTGFGELFF
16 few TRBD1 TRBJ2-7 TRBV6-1 TGTGCCAGCAGTGGAAGGGACAGCTACAATGCCTACGAGCAGTACTTC CASSGRDSYNAYEQYF
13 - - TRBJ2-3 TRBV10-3 TGTGCCATCAGTGAGTGGGCTACAGATACGCAGTATTTT CAISEWATDTQYF
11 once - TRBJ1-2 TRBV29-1 TGCAGCGTTGACAAACCCTATGGCTACACCTTC CSVDKPYGYTF
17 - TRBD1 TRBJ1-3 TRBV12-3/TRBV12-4 TGTGCCAGCAGTTTCCCCCGGACAGGGACCTCTGGAAACACCATATATTTT CASSFPRTGTSGNTIYF
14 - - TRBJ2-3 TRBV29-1 TGCAGCGTTGGTGCGGCGGGGAGCACAGATACGCAGTATTTT CSVGAAGSTDTQYF
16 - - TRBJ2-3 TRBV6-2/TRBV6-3 TGTGCCAGCAGAACCCCACAGGGAGGAATGACAGATACGCAGTATTTT CASRTPQGGMTDTQYF